Listed below are T cell receptor beta chains from one sample, sequenced in a study of blood T cell repertoires in COVID-19. Profiled with immunoSEQ multiplex PCR; TCRdb holds only in-frame clones, not every one. The data show approximately 190,000 clones, around 83% seen once. Sequencing input: peripheral blood. The receptor source for this set is a woman between 40 and 55 years old with acute or convalescent COVID-19. Both conserved end residues are part of each CDR3. The D gene is left open where the match is weak. Part of the rows lack a size; the others show once, few, many or a class for expanded clones.

j_gene,d_gene,abundance,v_gene,CDR3aa,CDR3nt
TRBJ1-6,NA,NA,TRBV5-1,CASSLDVLGGAARGGSPLHF,TGCGCCAGCAGCTTGGATGTTCTTGGGGGGGCTGCCAGAGGAGGCTCACCCCTCCACTTT
TRBJ2-1,NA,NA,TRBV10-1,CASSDAQGGNEQFF,TGCGCCAGCAGTGATGCACAGGGTGGGAATGAGCAGTTCTTC
TRBJ2-1,TRBD2,NA,TRBV6-5,CASTGLAASNEQFF,TGTGCCAGCACCGGACTAGCGGCTTCAAATGAGCAGTTCTTC
TRBJ2-7,NA,few,TRBV5-1,CASSSLPGEQYF,TGCGCCAGCAGCTCCCTCCCAGGTGAGCAGTACTTC
TRBJ1-1,NA,few,TRBV5-1,CASSLMVAGAVDTEAFF,TGCGCCAGCAGCTTGATGGTGGCAGGGGCGGTGGACACTGAAGCTTTCTTT
TRBJ2-1,TRBD2,NA,TRBV6-5,CASSYQRDFRNEQFF,TGTGCCAGCAGTTATCAGCGGGATTTCCGCAATGAGCAGTTCTTC
TRBJ1-2,TRBD1,once,TRBV4-1,CASSQVGGLRSGGDYGYTF,TGCGCCAGCAGCCAAGTGGGGGGCTTACGGTCAGGGGGCGACTATGGCTACACCTTC
TRBJ2-3,NA,NA,TRBV7-2,CASSFLRDTQYF,TGTGCCAGCAGCTTTCTTAGAGATACGCAGTATTTT
TRBJ2-7,TRBD2,NA,TRBV3-1/TRBV3-2,CASSFSGSYEQYF,TGTGCCAGCAGCTTTAGCGGGAGCTACGAGCAGTACTTC
TRBJ2-3,TRBD2,NA,TRBV28,CASRARLAGTDTQYF,TGTGCCAGCAGGGCCCGACTAGCAGGCACAGATACGCAGTATTTT
TRBJ2-1,NA,NA,TRBV2,CASRRGLGIQWEQFF,TGTGCCAGCAGACGGGGGTTGGGTATACAATGGGAGCAGTTCTTC
TRBJ1-1,NA,few,TRBV19,CASSIQGSTEAFF,TGTGCCAGTAGTATTCAGGGAAGTACTGAAGCTTTCTTT
TRBJ1-2,TRBD1,NA,TRBV14,CASSRQGQGDGYTF,TGTGCCAGCAGCCGGCAGGGACAGGGGGACGGCTACACCTTC
TRBJ1-2,NA,NA,TRBV6-5,CASSSPSSGYGYTF,TGTGCCAGCAGTTCTCCCTCGTCGGGCTATGGCTACACCTTC